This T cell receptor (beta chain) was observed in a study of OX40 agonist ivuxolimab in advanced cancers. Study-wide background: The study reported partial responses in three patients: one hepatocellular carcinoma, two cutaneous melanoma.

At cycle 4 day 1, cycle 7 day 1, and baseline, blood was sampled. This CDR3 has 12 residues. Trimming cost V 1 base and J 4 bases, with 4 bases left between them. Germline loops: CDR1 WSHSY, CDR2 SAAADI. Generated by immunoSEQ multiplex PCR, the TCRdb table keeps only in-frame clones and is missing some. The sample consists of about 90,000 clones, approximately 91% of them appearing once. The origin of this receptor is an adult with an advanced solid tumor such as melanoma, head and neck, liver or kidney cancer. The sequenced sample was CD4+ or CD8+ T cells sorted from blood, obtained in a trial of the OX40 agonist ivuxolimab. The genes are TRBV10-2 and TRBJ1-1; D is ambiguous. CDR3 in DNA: TGCGCCAGCAGTGAGTACTTCACTGAAGCTTTCTTT. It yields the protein CASSEYFTEAFF.